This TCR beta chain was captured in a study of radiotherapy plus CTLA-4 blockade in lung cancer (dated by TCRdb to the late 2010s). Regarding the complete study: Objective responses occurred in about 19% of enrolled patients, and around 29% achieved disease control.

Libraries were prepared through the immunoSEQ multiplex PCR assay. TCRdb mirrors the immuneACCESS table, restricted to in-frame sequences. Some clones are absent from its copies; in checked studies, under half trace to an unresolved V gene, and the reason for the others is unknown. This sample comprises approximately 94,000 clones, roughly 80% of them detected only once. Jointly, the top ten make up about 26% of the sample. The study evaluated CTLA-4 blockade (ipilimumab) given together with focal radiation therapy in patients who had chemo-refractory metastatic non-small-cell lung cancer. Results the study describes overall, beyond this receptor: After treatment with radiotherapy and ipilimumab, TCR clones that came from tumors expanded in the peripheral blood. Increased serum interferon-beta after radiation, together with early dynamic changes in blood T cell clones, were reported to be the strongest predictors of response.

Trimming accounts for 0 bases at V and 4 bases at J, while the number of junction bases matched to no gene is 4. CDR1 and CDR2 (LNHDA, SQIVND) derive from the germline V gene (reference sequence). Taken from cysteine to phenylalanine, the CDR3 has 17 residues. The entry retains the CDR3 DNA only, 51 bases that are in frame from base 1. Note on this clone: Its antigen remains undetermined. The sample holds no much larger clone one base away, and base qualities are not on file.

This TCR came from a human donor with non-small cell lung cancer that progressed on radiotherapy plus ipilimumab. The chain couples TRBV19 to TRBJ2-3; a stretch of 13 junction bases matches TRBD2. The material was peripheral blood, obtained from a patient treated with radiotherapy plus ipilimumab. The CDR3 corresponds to CASSIDTSGRAADTQYF. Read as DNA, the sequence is TGTGCCAGTAGTATAGATACTAGCGGGAGGGCTGCAGATACGCAGTATTTT.